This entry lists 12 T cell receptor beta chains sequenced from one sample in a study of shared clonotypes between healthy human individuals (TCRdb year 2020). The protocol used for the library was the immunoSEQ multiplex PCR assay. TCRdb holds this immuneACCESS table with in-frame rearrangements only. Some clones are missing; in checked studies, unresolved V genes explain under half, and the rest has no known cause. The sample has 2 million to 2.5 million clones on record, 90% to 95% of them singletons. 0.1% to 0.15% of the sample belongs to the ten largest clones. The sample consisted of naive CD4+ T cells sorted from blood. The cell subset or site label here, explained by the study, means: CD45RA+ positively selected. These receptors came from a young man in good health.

The CDR3 DNA reads as TGTGCCAGCTCACCGACTAGCGGGAGTGGATCCGCCTACGAGCAGTACTTC. Translating gives CASSPTSGSGSAYEQYF. The genes are TRBV18 and TRBJ2-7; 12 bases are a match to TRBD2. The junction had 8 bases not matched to a gene; V was cut back by 3 bases and J by 2 bases. The CDR3 covers 17 residues. The V gene's germline CDR1 is KGHSH and CDR2 LQKENI.

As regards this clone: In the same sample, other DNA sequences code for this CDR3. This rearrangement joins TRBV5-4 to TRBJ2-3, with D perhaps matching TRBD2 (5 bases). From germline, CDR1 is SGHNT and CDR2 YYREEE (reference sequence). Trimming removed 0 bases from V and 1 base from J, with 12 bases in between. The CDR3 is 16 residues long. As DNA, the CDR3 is TGTGCCAGCAGCTTGGGATCGTCCGGGGGCACAGATACGCAGTATTTT. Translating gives CASSLGSSGGTDTQYF.

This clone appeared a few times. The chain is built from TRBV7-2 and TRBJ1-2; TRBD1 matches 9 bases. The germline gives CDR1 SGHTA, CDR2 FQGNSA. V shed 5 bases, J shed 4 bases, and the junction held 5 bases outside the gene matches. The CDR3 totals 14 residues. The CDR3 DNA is TGTGCCAGCAGCGCGGACAGGGGATCCTATGGCTACACCTTC. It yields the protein CASSADRGSYGYTF. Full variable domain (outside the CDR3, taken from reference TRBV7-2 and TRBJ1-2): GAGVSQSPSNKVTEKGKDVELRCDPISGHTALYWYRQSLGQGLEFLIYFQGNSAPDKSGLPSDRFSAERTGGSVSTLTIQRTQQEDSAVYLCASSADRGSYGYTFGSGTRLTVV.

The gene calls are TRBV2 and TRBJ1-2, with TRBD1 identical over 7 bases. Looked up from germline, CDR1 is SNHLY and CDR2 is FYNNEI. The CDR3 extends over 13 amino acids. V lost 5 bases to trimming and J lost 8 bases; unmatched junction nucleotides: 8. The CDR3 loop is CASSPTGAGGYTF. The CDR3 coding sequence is TGTGCCAGCAGTCCTACAGGGGCTGGAGGCTACACCTTC.

The CDR3 reads CASSFVTSGSEGELFF. The CDR3 nucleotides read TGCGCCAGCAGCTTTGTTACTAGCGGGAGTGAAGGGGAGCTGTTTTTT. This sequence joins TRBV5-1 and TRBJ2-2; 11 bases line up with TRBD2. This CDR3 contains 16 residues. CDR1 is SGHRS, CDR2 YFSETQ, per germline. Unmatched junction bases numbered 8, after V lost 2 bases and J lost 8 bases.

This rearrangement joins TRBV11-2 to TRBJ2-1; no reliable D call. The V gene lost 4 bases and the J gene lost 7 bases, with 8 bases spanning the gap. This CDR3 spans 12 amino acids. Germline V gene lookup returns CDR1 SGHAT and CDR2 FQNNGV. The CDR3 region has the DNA TGTGCCAGCAGCTCAAGATGGAATGAGCAGTTCTTC. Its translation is CASSSRWNEQFF.

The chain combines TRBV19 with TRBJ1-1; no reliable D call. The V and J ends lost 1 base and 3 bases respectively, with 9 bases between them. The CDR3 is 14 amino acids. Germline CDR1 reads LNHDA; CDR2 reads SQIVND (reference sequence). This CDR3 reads CASSIAARDTEAFF. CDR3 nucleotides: TGTGCCAGTAGTATAGCCGCCCGGGACACTGAAGCTTTCTTT. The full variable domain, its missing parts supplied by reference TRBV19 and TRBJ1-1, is DGGITQSPKYLFRKEGQNVTLSCEQNLNHDAMYWYRQDPGQGLRLIYYSQIVNDFQKGDIAEGYSVSREKKESFPLTVTSAQKNPTAFYLCASSIAARDTEAFFGQGTRLTVV.

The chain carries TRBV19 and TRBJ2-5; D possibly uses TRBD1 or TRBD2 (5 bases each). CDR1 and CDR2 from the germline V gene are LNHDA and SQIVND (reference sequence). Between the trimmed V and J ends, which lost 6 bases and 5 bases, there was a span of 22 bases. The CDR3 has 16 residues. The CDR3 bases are TGTGCCAGTAGCCCTAGAAACAAGGGGAGATTGGAGACCCAGTACTTC. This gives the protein CASSPRNKGRLETQYF.

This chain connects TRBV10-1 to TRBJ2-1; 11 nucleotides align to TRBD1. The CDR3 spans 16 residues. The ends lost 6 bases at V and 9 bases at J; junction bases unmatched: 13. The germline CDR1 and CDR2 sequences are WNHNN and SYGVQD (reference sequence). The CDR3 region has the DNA TGCGCCAGCAGCCATCAAGGACAGGGGGCATCTGGTGAGCAGTTCTTC. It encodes CASSHQGQGASGEQFF.

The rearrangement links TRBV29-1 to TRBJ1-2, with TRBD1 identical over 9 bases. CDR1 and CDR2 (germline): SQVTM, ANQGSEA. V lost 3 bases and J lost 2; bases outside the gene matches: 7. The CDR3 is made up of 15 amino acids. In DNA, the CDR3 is TGCAGCGTTGATAGGGGACAGGGCGCAAACTATGGCTACACCTTC. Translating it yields CSVDRGQGANYGYTF.

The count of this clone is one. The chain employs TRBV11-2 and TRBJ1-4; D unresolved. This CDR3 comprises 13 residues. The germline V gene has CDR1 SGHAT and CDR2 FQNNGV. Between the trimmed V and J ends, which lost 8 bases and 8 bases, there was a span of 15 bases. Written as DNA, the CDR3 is TGTGCCAGCGGAGGCGTCGCACGGGAAAAACTGTTTTTT. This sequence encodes CASGGVAREKLFF.

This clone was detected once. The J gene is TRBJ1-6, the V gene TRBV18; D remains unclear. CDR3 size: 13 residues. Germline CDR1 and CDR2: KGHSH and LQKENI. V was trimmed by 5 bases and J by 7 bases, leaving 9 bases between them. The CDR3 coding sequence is TGTGCCAGCTCAGCCGGACTAAATTCACCCCTCCACTTT. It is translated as CASSAGLNSPLHF.